The entry below describes one T cell receptor (beta chain). This sample is drawn from a study of OX40 agonist ivuxolimab in advanced cancers. Study-wide context: With ivuxolimab, an agonistic anti-OX40 (CD134) antibody, patients were treated. Across the patients, intravenous ivuxolimab was delivered every 2 weeks at 0.01 to 10 mg/kg. Prior anti-PD-1, anti-PD-L1 or anti-CTLA-4 therapy was allowed; approximately 41% had some.

This CDR3 is built from 15 residues. CDR1 and CDR2 from the germline V gene are SGDLS and YYNGEE. The J segment lost 4 bases and the V segment lost 2 bases, leaving 1 base of the junction unmatched. The repertoire was sequenced with immunoSEQ multiplex PCR; TCRdb's copy has only in-frame clones and lacks some. The sample has some 73,000 clones, about nine tenths seen once. The sequencing here drew on CD4+ or CD8+ T cells sorted from blood, taken in a trial of the OX40 agonist ivuxolimab. This receptor was identified in an adult with an advanced solid tumor such as melanoma, head and neck, liver or kidney cancer. This sequence joins TRBV9 and TRBJ2-7, with 15 nucleotides matching TRBD2. The CDR3 coding sequence is TGTGCCAGCAGCGTCGGGACTAGCGGGAGGTACGAGCAGTACTTC. It specifies CASSVGTSGRYEQYF.